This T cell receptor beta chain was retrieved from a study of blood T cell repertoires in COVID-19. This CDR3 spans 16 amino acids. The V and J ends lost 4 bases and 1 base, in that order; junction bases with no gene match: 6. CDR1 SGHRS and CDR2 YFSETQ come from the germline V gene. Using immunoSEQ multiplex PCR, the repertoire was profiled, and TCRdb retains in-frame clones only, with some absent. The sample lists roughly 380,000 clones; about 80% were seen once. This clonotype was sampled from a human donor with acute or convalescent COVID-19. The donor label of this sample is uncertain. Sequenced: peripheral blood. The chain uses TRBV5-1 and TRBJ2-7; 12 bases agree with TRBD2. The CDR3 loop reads CASSGSGTSGSYEQYF. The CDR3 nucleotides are TGCGCCAGCAGCGGGAGCGGGACTAGCGGGTCCTACGAGCAGTACTTC.